One and the same sample provided the 11 T cell receptor beta chains below, sequenced in a study of T cells after yellow fever vaccination. One entry per CDR3 protein, called by TCRdb with MiXCR from the 5' RACE reads. This repertoire shows under 200,000 distinct CDR3 sequences, 9.5% to 11% found once; its top ten account for 36%. Sequences were derived from CD8+ T cells sorted from PBMCs, sampled 15 days after the yellow fever booster vaccination. All receptors derive from a man between 18 and 35 years old who received the YFV17D yellow fever vaccine.

This chain uses TRBV7-9 with TRBJ2-3; TRBD2 matches 7 bases. The CDR3 spans 14 residues. V shed 5 bases, J shed 7 bases, and the junction held 9 bases outside the gene matches. Germline V CDR1 and CDR2: SEHNR, FQNEAQ (reference sequence). The CDR3 bases are TGTGCCAGCAGCCCACGGACTAGTTTGAATACGCAGTATTTT. Translated, it gives CASSPRTSLNTQYF.

Only a few counts were recorded for this clonotype. J is TRBJ2-7 and V is TRBV27; D unclear. V lost 6 bases, J lost 1 base, and 13 bases lay in between. CDR1 is MNHEY, CDR2 SMNVEV, per germline (reference sequence). The CDR3 covers 14 residues. CDR3 nucleotides: TGTGCCAGCAGAGCGTACCAGCTATCCTACGAGCAGTACGTC. Its protein is CASRAYQLSYEQYV.

This clonotype was counted many times. The rearrangement uses TRBV2 and TRBJ1-2; D gene uncertain. CDR3 length equals 14 residues. Germline V gene sequence: CDR1 SNHLY, CDR2 FYNNEI. V was cut by 0 bases and J by 2 bases, with 7 bases left in between. The CDR3 coding sequence is TGTGCCAGCAGTGAAGCTAAACGGAACTATGGCTACACCTTC. This encodes CASSEAKRNYGYTF.

Only a few counts were recorded for this clonotype. V is TRBV29-1 and J is TRBJ2-1; D may be TRBD1 (6 bases). CDR1 SQVTM and CDR2 ANQGSEA come from the germline V gene. The V gene lost 6 bases and the J gene lost 5 bases, with 17 bases spanning the gap. This CDR3 is built from 14 residues. The CDR3 DNA follows: TGCAGCGTCGGTACAGGGCGGGTAAACAATGAGCAGTTCTTC. Encoded protein: CSVGTGRVNNEQFF.

This clonotype was recorded at least ten times. The chain joins TRBV27 to TRBJ2-2; D call uncertain. The V end lost 2 bases, the J end lost 6 bases, and 4 bases lay between the germline ends. The CDR3 has 12 amino acids. Germline V lookup: CDR1 MNHEY, CDR2 SMNVEV (reference sequence). CDR3 sequence: CASSLLAGELFF. The CDR3 bases are TGTGCCAGCAGTTTACTGGCCGGGGAGCTGTTTTTT.

This clonotype has a handful of counts. The chain is built from TRBV28 and TRBJ1-5, with TRBD1 identical over 9 bases. This CDR3 is built from 16 residues. The V segment lost 4 bases and the J segment 2 bases; nucleotides outside the gene matches: 6. The germline V gene has CDR1 MDHEN and CDR2 SYDVKM. The CDR3 loop reads CASSSRDREGNQPQHF. The DNA for the CDR3 is TGTGCCAGCAGTTCGAGGGACAGGGAGGGCAATCAGCCCCAGCATTTT.

This chain joins TRBV20-1 and TRBJ2-1; perhaps TRBD1 as D (6 bases). The germline V gene encodes CDR1 DFQATT and CDR2 SNEGSKA (reference sequence). V was clipped by 3 bases and J by 0 bases, with 15 bases between them. CDR3 length: 16 residues. The CDR3 region has the DNA TGCAGTGCTAGCCCCCGTAACAGGGTCTCCTACAATGAGCAGTTCTTC. This sequence encodes CSASPRNRVSYNEQFF.

This clonotype was observed a handful of times. The chain links TRBV29-1 to TRBJ1-1; 9 positions match TRBD1. Germline trimming cut 7 bases from V and 8 bases from J; bases unmatched to any gene: 11. This CDR3 is built from 13 residues. Germline V gives CDR1 SQVTM, CDR2 ANQGSEA. This chain's CDR3 is CSASGQGRWEAFF. The CDR3 region has the DNA TGCAGCGCTTCGGGACAGGGAAGGTGGGAAGCTTTCTTT.

This clonotype occurred many times. The chain is built from TRBV4-3 and TRBJ2-3; TRBD1 agrees at 8 bases. V dropped 3 bases and J dropped 4; count of bases not matched to a gene: 6. The CDR3 loop spans 15 amino acids. CDR1 LGHNA and CDR2 YSLEER come from the germline V gene. In DNA form, the CDR3 reads TGCGCCAGCAGCCATAGACAGGGGCAGGCAGATACGCAGTATTTT. This codes for CASSHRQGQADTQYF.

This clonotype has ten or more counts. The gene calls are TRBV6-5 and TRBJ2-7; no firm D call. This CDR3 region has 14 residues. V lost 2 bases and J 0 bases, leaving 8 bases between the germline ends. Germline lookup yields CDR1 MNHEY and CDR2 SVGAGI. CDR3 region: CASSYPSDSYEQYF. CDR3 DNA sequence: TGTGCCAGCAGTTACCCCAGCGACTCCTACGAGCAGTACTTC.

The J gene is TRBJ2-5, the V gene TRBV19, with 10 bases identical to TRBD1. V lost 5 bases to trimming and J lost 3 bases; unmatched junction nucleotides: 6. The germline gives CDR1 LNHDA, CDR2 SQIVND (reference sequence). The CDR3 consists of 15 residues. The CDR3 sequence: CASSPLGTGEETQYF. CDR3 nucleotides: TGTGCCAGTAGTCCGCTAGGGACAGGGGAAGAGACCCAGTACTTC.